The 9 T cell receptor beta chains below were found in one sample sequenced in a study of glioma-infiltrating T cells after dendritic cell vaccination. Time point of the sample: after dendritic cell vaccination, including at tumor progression/relapse. Libraries were prepared by immunoSEQ multiplex PCR; TCRdb keeps only in-frame clonotypes and omits some of them. The table shows tens of thousands of clones, with about nine tenths occurring only once. The material sequenced was blood, taken after dendritic cell vaccination. The source of these receptors is a human donor with glioblastoma.

The CDR3 sequence: CASSLVVGGRYGYTF. CDR3 coding DNA: TGTGCCAGCAGCTTGGTTGTAGGGGGCAGGTATGGCTACACCTTC. The chain joins TRBV5-6 to TRBJ1-2; 7 bases match TRBD1. Germline CDR1 is SGHDT and CDR2 is YYEEEE. The J segment lost 5 bases and the V segment lost 0 bases, leaving 7 bases of the junction unmatched. The CDR3 is made up of 15 amino acids.

The chain recombines TRBV6-1 with TRBJ1-2; 8 bases fit TRBD1. The CDR3 is 14 amino acids. CDR1 is MNHNS, CDR2 SASEGT, per germline. V lost 6 bases, J lost 3 bases, and 6 bases stayed unmatched. The CDR3 bases are TGTGCCAGCAGCGGTACGACAGGGGACTATGGCTACACCTTC. Amino acid sequence: CASSGTTGDYGYTF.

This clone was recorded once. V is TRBV6-1 and J is TRBJ1-1; possibly TRBD1 for D (5 bases). Looked up from germline, CDR1 is MNHNS and CDR2 is SASEGT. The V end was cut by 7 bases, the J end by 0 bases, with 12 bases between. The CDR3 totals 14 residues. In DNA, the CDR3 is TGTGCCAGCACCATGGGGCTTTTGAACACTGAAGCTTTCTTT. Translation gives CASTMGLLNTEAFF.

V and J are TRBV6-6 and TRBJ2-1; TRBD2 matches 11 bases. The CDR3 is made up of 15 amino acids. V shed 6 bases and J 4 bases; nucleotides not matched to a gene: 5. Germline V lookup: CDR1 MNHNY, CDR2 SVGAGI (reference sequence). CDR3 residues: CASRPSGGPYNEQFF. The CDR3 DNA is TGTGCCAGCAGACCTAGCGGGGGGCCGTACAATGAGCAGTTCTTC.

V is TRBV5-6 and J is TRBJ1-5, with D uncertain. The CDR3 runs 12 residues. The germline V gene has CDR1 SGHDT and CDR2 YYEEEE. V was cut by 2 bases and J by 5 bases, with 5 bases left in between. The chain's CDR3 is CASSFGHQPQHF. CDR3 coding DNA: TGTGCCAGCAGCTTTGGGCATCAGCCCCAGCATTTT.

V and J are TRBV5-4 and TRBJ2-4; 8 bases match TRBD2. The length of the CDR3 is 16 residues. V lost 0 bases and J lost 4; bases outside the gene matches: 6. Germline lookup yields CDR1 SGHNT and CDR2 YYREEE (reference sequence). CDR3 protein: CASSLAGGARKNIQYF. CDR3 in DNA: TGTGCCAGCAGCTTGGCGGGGGGGGCTCGGAAAAACATTCAGTACTTC.

The CDR3: CASSGRAGSTEAFF. CDR3 bases: TGTGCCAGCAGTGGAAGGGCCGGGAGCACTGAAGCTTTCTTT. V gene TRBV2 combines with J gene TRBJ1-1; the D is unclear. The CDR3 length is 14 residues. Germline V CDR1 and CDR2: SNHLY, FYNNEI. V was pared by 4 bases and J by 4 bases, with 13 bases between.

The genes are TRBV6-6 and TRBJ1-2; D gene ambiguous. V gave up 3 bases and J gave up 2 bases, with 13 bases separating them. The CDR3 has 15 residues. Germline values: CDR1 MNHNY, CDR2 SVGAGI (reference sequence). CDR3 region: CASSYNRDLNYGYTF. In DNA form, the CDR3 reads TGTGCCAGCAGTTATAATCGGGATCTCAACTATGGCTACACCTTC.

Only a few counts were recorded for this clone. This chain joins TRBV11-3 and TRBJ2-2; 8 nucleotides match TRBD2. CDR1 SGHNT and CDR2 YENEEA come from the germline V gene. Trimming took 3 bases from V and 5 from J; bases not matched to a gene: 2. This CDR3 has 14 residues. CDR3 DNA sequence: TGTGCCAGCAGCTTTTCGGGAGGGACCGGGGAGCTGTTTTTT. Translating gives CASSFSGGTGELFF.